The T cell receptor beta chain described here comes from a study of shared clonotypes between healthy human individuals. Study at large: Sampling drew on donors who were two women and a few men aged 18 to 49.

Overall study results and limits: Though the depth was large, rarefaction showed that sorted-subset sequencing was incomplete. Naive subsets tended to show greater estimated richness than memory subsets.

CDR3 length: 15 residues. Trimming took off 0 bases at V and 2 bases at J, with 11 bases between the two ends. Germline V gene lookup returns CDR1 MNHEY and CDR2 SVGAGI. This clone appeared a single time. The antigen remains undetermined. Repertoires were generated with immunoSEQ multiplex PCR, while TCRdb's copy carries only in-frame clones and drops some. There are almost 700,000 clones in the sample; about 91% occur only once, and roughly 22% lies in the top ten. Only CD45RO-negative cells positively selected for CCR7 counted as naive CD8 cells, so terminally differentiated effector memory CD45RA+ cells were excluded.

The sequencing sample was made of naive CD8+ T cells sorted from blood. The gene calls are TRBV6-5 and TRBJ2-7; weak D call: TRBD2 (5 bases). This TCR was sampled from a man younger than 45 in good health. The CDR3 sequence is CASSYSGGLTYEQYF. CDR3 sequence (DNA): TGTGCCAGCAGTTACTCGGGCGGGTTAACCTACGAGCAGTACTTC.